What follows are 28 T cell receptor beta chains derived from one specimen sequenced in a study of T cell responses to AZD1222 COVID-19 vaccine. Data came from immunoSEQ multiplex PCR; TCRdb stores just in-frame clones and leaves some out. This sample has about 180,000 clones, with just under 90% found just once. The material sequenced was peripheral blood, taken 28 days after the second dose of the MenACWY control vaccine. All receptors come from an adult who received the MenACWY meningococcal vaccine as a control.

CDR3 in amino acids: CASSVFPIGQPQHF. In nucleotides, the CDR3 is TGTGCCAGCAGCGTTTTCCCCATTGGCCAGCCCCAGCATTTT. The chain is built from TRBV9 and TRBJ1-5; D ambiguous. Trimming left V 2 bases short and J 7 bases short, with 13 bases between. CDR3 length equals 14 residues. CDR1 SGDLS and CDR2 YYNGEE come from the germline V gene.

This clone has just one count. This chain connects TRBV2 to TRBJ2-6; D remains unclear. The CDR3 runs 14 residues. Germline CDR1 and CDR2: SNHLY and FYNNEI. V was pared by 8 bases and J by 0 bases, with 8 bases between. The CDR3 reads CASAWGSGANVLTF. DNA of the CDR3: TGTGCCAGCGCGTGGGGCTCTGGGGCCAACGTCCTGACTTTC.

The CDR3 bases are TGTGCCAGCAGTTTAGGGGTTGCCAGGGGGACCTACGAGCAGTACTTC. This sequence encodes CASSLGVARGTYEQYF. This chain joins TRBV6-5 and TRBJ2-7; 7 nucleotides agree with TRBD1. The CDR3 sequence is 16 residues long. V trimming: 4 bases; J trimming: 2 bases; junction bases outside the gene matches: 11. CDR1 is MNHEY and CDR2 is SVGAGI in the germline V gene.

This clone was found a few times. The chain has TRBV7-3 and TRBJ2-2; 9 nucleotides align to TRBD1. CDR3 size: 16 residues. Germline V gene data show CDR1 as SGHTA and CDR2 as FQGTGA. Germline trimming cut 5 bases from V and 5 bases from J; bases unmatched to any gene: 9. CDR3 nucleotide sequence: TGTGCCAGCAGCCCCCAGACAGGGGGAAGTACCGGGGAGCTGTTTTTT. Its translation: CASSPQTGGSTGELFF.

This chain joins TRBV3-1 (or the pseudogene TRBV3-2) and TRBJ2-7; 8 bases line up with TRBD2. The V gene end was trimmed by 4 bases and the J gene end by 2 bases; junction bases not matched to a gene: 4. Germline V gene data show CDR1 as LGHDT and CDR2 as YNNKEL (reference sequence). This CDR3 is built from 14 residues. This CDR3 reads CASSLLAAPYEQYF. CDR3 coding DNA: TGTGCCAGCAGCCTACTAGCGGCGCCCTACGAGCAGTACTTC.

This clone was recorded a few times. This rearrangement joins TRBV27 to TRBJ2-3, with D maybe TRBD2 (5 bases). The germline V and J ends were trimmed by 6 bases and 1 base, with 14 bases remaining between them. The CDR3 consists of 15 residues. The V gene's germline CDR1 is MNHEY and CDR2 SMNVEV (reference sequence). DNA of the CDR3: TGTGCCAGCAGACCTAGCCGCCCGGGCACAGATACGCAGTATTTT. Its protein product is CASRPSRPGTDTQYF.

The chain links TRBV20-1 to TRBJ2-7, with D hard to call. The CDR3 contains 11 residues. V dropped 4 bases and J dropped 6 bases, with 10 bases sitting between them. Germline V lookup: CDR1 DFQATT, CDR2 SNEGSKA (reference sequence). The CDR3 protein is CSATPNVEQYF. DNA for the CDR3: TGCAGTGCTACCCCTAACGTCGAGCAGTACTTC.

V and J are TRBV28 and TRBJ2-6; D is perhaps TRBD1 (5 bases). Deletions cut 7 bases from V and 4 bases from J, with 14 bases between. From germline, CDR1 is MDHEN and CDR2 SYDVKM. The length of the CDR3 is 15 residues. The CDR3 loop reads CASNTWGSGANVLTF. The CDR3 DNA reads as TGTGCCAGCAATACTTGGGGCTCCGGGGCCAACGTCCTGACTTTC.

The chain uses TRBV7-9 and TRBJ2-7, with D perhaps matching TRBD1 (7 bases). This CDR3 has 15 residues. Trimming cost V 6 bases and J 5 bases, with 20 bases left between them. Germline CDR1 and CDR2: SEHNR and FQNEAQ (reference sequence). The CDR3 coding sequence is TGTGCCAGCAGAGCGTGGAGGGGGCGTGGGGACGAGCAGTACTTC. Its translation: CASRAWRGRGDEQYF.

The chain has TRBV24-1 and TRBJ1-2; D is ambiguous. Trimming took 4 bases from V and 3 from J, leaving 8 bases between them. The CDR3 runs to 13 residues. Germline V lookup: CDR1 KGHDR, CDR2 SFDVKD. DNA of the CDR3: TGTGCCACCAGTGAAAGGGCCTACTATGGCTACACCTTC. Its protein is CATSERAYYGYTF.

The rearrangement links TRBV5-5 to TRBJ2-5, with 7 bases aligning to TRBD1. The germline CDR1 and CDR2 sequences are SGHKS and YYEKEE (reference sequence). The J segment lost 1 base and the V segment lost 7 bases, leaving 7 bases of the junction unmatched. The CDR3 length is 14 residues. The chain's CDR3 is CASSHGTAQETQYF. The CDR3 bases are TGTGCCAGCTCGCACGGGACAGCCCAAGAGACCCAGTACTTC.

CDR3: CASSLVGTGALYGYTF. The DNA for the CDR3 is TGTGCCAGCAGCTTAGTAGGGACAGGGGCGCTCTATGGCTACACCTTC. J is TRBJ1-2 and V is TRBV7-9; TRBD1 matches 10 bases. The CDR3 covers 16 residues. CDR1 is SEHNR and CDR2 is FQNEAQ in the germline V gene (reference sequence). V was pared by 1 base and J by 4 bases, with 6 bases of the junction left unmatched.

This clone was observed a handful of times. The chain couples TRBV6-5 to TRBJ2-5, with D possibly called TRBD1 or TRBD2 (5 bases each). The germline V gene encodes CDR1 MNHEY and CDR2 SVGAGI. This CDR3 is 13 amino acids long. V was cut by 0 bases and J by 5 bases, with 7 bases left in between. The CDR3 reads CASSYSEGETQYF. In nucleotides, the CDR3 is TGTGCCAGCAGTTACTCAGAGGGGGAGACCCAGTACTTC.

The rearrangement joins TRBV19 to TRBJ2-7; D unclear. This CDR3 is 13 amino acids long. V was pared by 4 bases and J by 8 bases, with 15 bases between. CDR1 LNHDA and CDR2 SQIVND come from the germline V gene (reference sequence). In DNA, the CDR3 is TGTGCCAGTAGTACCAACACGAACCTGAAGCAGTACTTC. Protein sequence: CASSTNTNLKQYF.

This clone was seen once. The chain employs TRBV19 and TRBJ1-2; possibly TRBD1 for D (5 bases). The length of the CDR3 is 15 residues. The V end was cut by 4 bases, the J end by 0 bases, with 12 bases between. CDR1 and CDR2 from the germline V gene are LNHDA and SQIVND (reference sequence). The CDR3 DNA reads TGTGCCAGTAGTAGACAGCAGGAAGCTAACTATGGCTACACCTTC. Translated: CASSRQQEANYGYTF.

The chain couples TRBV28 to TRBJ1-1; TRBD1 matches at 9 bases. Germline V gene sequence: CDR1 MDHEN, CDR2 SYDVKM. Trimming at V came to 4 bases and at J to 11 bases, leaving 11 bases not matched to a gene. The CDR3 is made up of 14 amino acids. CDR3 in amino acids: CASSSWGTGRWAFF. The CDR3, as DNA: TGTGCCAGCAGTTCTTGGGGGACAGGGCGTTGGGCTTTCTTT.

CDR3 amino acids: CASSSGTASSYEQYF. The DNA for the CDR3 is TGTGCCAGCAGTTCCGGGACAGCAAGCTCCTACGAGCAGTACTTC. J is TRBJ2-7 and V is TRBV28, with 7 bases lining up with TRBD1. CDR1 and CDR2 from the germline V gene are MDHEN and SYDVKM. Trimming at V came to 4 bases and at J to 0 bases, leaving 6 bases not matched to a gene. The CDR3 consists of 15 residues. The variable domain in full, with the rest retrieved from reference TRBV28 and TRBJ2-7, is DVKVTQSSRYLVKRTGEKVFLECVQDMDHENMFWYRQDPGLGLRLIYFSYDVKMKEKGDIPEGYSVSREKKERFSLILESASTNQTSMYLCASSSGTASSYEQYFGPGTRLTVT.

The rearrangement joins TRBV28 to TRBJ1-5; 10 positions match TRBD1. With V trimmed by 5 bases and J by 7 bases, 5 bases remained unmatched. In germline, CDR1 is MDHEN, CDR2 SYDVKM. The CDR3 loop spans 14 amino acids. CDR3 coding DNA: TGTGCCAGCAGTCGGGACAGGGGAGGGCAGCCCCAGCATTTT. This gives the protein CASSRDRGGQPQHF.

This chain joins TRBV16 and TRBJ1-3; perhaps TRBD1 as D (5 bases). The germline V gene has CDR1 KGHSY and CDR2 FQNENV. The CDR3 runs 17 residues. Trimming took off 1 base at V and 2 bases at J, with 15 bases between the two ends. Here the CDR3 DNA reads TGTGCCAGCAGCCAATTAAAAATGAGGGGTCCTGGAAACACCATATATTTT. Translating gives CASSQLKMRGPGNTIYF.

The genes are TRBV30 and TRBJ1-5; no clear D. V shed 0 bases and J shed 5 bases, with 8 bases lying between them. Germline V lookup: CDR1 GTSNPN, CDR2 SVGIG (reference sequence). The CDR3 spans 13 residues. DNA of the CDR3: TGTGCCTGGAGTGTGGGATTTGATCAGCCCCAGCATTTT. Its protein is CAWSVGFDQPQHF.

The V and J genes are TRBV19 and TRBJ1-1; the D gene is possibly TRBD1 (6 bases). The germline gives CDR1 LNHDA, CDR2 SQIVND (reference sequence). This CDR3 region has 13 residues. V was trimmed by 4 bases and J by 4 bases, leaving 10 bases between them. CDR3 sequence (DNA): TGTGCCAGTAGTACCACAGGGTTCACTGAAGCTTTCTTT. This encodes CASSTTGFTEAFF.

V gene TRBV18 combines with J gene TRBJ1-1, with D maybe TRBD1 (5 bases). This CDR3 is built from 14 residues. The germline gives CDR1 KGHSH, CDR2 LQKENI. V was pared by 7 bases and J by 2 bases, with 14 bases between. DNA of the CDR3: TGTGCCAGCTTAGCCGGGGACTTAAACACTGAAGCTTTCTTT. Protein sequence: CASLAGDLNTEAFF.

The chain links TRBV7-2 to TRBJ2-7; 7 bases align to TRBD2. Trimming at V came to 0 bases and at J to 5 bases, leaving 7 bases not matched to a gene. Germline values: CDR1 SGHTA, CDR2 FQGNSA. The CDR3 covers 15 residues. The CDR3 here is CASSLARTSNHEQYF. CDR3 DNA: TGTGCCAGCAGCTTAGCTCGGACTAGTAACCACGAGCAGTACTTC.

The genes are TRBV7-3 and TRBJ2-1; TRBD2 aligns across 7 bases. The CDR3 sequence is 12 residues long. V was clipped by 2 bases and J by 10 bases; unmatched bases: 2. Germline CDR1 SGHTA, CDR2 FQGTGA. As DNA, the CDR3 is TGTGCCAGCAGCTTAGGGGAGGGAGAGCAGTTCTTC. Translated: CASSLGEGEQFF.

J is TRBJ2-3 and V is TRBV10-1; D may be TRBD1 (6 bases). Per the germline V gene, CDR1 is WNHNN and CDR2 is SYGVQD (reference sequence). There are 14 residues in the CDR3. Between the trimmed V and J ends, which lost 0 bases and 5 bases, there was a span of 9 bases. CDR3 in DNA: TGCGCCAGCAGTGAGTCGCCCAGGGGAGATACGCAGTATTTT. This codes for CASSESPRGDTQYF.

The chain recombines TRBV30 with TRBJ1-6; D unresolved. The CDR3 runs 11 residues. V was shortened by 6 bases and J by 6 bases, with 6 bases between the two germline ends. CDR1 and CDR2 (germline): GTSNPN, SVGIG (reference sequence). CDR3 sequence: CACVGNSPLHF. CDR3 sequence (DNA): TGTGCCTGCGTTGGTAATTCACCCCTCCACTTT.

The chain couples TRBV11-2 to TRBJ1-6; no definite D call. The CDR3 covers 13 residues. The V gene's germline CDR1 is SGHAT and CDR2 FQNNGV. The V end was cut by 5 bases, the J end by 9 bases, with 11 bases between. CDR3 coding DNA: TGTGCCAGCAGCCCGGGGTCTGGTTCACCCCTCCACTTT. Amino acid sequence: CASSPGSGSPLHF.

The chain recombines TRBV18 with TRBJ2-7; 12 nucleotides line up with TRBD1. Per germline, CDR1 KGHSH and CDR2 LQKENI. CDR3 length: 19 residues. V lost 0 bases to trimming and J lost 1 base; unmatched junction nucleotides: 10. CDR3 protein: CASSPPGTGGDGISYEQYF. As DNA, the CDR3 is TGTGCCAGCTCACCACCCGGGACAGGGGGCGACGGGATATCCTACGAGCAGTACTTC.